The clone carrying this T cell receptor (beta chain) was found a few times. Germline values: CDR1 SGHTA, CDR2 FQGNSA. The CDR3 consists of 14 residues. The V end lost 1 base, the J end lost 6 bases, and 10 bases lay between the germline ends. A J-beta primer mix and a sample-barcoded 5' primer were used in a second PCR of roughly 7 to 12 cycles. Each cDNA molecule was tagged by a template-switch adaptor with 12 random nucleotides. TCRdb re-derived calls from the 5' RACE reads in MiXCR, one entry per CDR3 protein. In the table there are some 920,000 distinct CDR3 sequences, roughly 47% of which are singletons. The data belong to a study of blood T cells in healthy people across ages.

Material for sequencing was blood. The TCR was taken from a woman aged 55 to 70 in good health. V is TRBV7-2 and J is TRBJ1-5, with D unresolved. The CDR3 DNA reads as TGTGCCAGCAGCTTAGTCGGAGGTATTCAGCCCCAGCATTTT. It yields the protein CASSLVGGIQPQHF.